One and the same sample provided the 13 T cell receptor beta chains below, sequenced in a study of cytomegalovirus exposure and HLA in healthy donors. It was with 60 Vbeta and 13 Jbeta primers that the PCR ran. Only in-frame clones appear in the TCRdb table, and some are missing; sequencing was by immunoSEQ multiplex PCR. The sample yields about 160,000 clones, around nine tenths seen once. Material for sequencing was PBMCs. These receptors were collected from a woman in her thirties in good health and CMV-seronegative.

The chain has TRBV5-4 and TRBJ2-7; D may be TRBD1 (6 bases). The CDR3 has 13 amino acids. Germline loops: CDR1 SGHNT, CDR2 YYREEE (reference sequence). Trimming pared 4 bases from V and 3 bases from J, leaving 11 bases between. The CDR3 region has the DNA TGTGCCAGCAGCACCCAGGGGTTCTACGAGCAGTACTTC. This codes for CASSTQGFYEQYF.

V usage is TRBV5-4 and J usage is TRBJ2-2, with 8 nucleotides matching TRBD1. Germline lookup yields CDR1 SGHNT and CDR2 YYREEE (reference sequence). The V and J ends lost 5 bases and 8 bases, in that order; junction bases with no gene match: 14. The CDR3 is 16 amino acids. CDR3 DNA: TGTGCCAGCAGACCAGGGGGCGAGGGTTTAACAGGGGAGCTGTTTTTT. Encoded protein: CASRPGGEGLTGELFF.

The V gene is TRBV6-1, the J gene TRBJ2-5, with 7 bases fitting TRBD1. The CDR3 loop spans 14 amino acids. Unmatched junction bases numbered 2, after V lost 2 bases and J lost 2 bases. Per germline, CDR1 MNHNS and CDR2 SASEGT. CDR3 DNA sequence: TGTGCCAGCAGTGAAAGGGACAGTCAAGAGACCCAGTACTTC. Encoded protein: CASSERDSQETQYF.

The genes are TRBV6-4 and TRBJ2-7; D may be TRBD2 (5 bases). Trimming removed 8 bases from V and 0 bases from J, with 17 bases in between. The CDR3 sequence is 15 residues long. Per the germline V gene, CDR1 is MRHNA and CDR2 is SNTAGT. CDR3 sequence (DNA): TGTGCCAGCCCGACACGAAGGAGCGGCTCCTACGAGCAGTACTTC. Translating it yields CASPTRRSGSYEQYF.

This clone occurred a few times. The rearrangement links TRBV19 to TRBJ2-1; weak D call: TRBD2 (5 bases). Germline assignment: CDR1 LNHDA and CDR2 SQIVND (reference sequence). The CDR3 totals 13 residues. V lost 5 bases and J lost 4, with 9 bases in between. The CDR3 bases are TGTGCCAGTAGTCCGACTACGTACAATGAGCAGTTCTTC. This sequence encodes CASSPTTYNEQFF. The full variable domain, in which reference TRBV19 and TRBJ2-1 provide the parts outside the CDR3, is DGGITQSPKYLFRKEGQNVTLSCEQNLNHDAMYWYRQDPGQGLRLIYYSQIVNDFQKGDIAEGYSVSREKKESFPLTVTSAQKNPTAFYLCASSPTTYNEQFFGPGTRLTVL.

This chain joins TRBV28 and TRBJ2-1, with 7 bases that match TRBD1. The CDR3 contains 15 residues. J lost 6 bases, V lost 7 bases, and 12 bases had no gene match. Per germline, CDR1 MDHEN and CDR2 SYDVKM. Here the CDR3 reads CASTRRGLGGNEQFF. DNA for the CDR3: TGTGCCAGCACACGCAGGGGGTTAGGGGGCAATGAGCAGTTCTTC. Full variable domain (missing parts from reference TRBV28 and TRBJ2-1): DVKVTQSSRYLVKRTGEKVFLECVQDMDHENMFWYRQDPGLGLRLIYFSYDVKMKEKGDIPEGYSVSREKKERFSLILESASTNQTSMYLCASTRRGLGGNEQFFGPGTRLTVL.

This clone has a handful of counts. The chain uses TRBV2 and TRBJ1-1; 9 bases align to TRBD1. Germline lookup yields CDR1 SNHLY and CDR2 FYNNEI. There are 15 residues in the CDR3. Losses at the gene ends were 6 bases for V and 1 base for J; bases not matched to a gene: 6. The CDR3 DNA reads TGTGCCAGCAGGAGGCGGACAGGGGAGAACACTGAAGCTTTCTTT. Its translation is CASRRRTGENTEAFF.

This sequence joins TRBV27 and TRBJ2-5, with 11 bases fitting TRBD2. This CDR3 contains 15 residues. V shed 3 bases and J 1 base; nucleotides not matched to a gene: 1. Germline-derived CDR1 and CDR2 are MNHEY and SMNVEV (reference sequence). CDR3 sequence: CASSFGLAGQETQYF. Here the CDR3 DNA reads TGTGCCAGCAGTTTCGGACTAGCGGGCCAAGAGACCCAGTACTTC.

V and J are TRBV6-1 and TRBJ2-7; the D gene is possibly TRBD2 (5 bases). V was pared by 6 bases and J by 2 bases, with 17 bases between. Germline lookup yields CDR1 MNHNS and CDR2 SASEGT. CDR3 length equals 15 residues. The CDR3 sequence is CASRSEERYTYEQYF. The CDR3 DNA is TGTGCCAGCAGATCCGAGGAGCGGTATACCTACGAGCAGTACTTC.

This clone was seen once. The chain joins TRBV7-8 to TRBJ2-1; a possible D gene is TRBD2 (5 bases). The V end lost 5 bases, the J end lost 11 bases, and 13 bases lay between the germline ends. The CDR3 covers 12 residues. CDR1 and CDR2 from the germline V gene are SGHVS and FQNEAQ. The CDR3 nucleotides read TGTGCCAGCAGCCCTGGAGGAGCAAAGCAGTTCTTC. As protein: CASSPGGAKQFF.

This chain uses TRBV7-3 with TRBJ1-2; D is unclear. The CDR3 covers 13 residues. V gave up 5 bases and J gave up 0 bases, with 7 bases separating them. The germline gives CDR1 SGHTA, CDR2 FQGTGA. The DNA for the CDR3 is TGTGCCAGCAGCCCTAATTCTAACTATGGCTACACCTTC. This translates into CASSPNSNYGYTF.

The sample holds one count of this clone. The chain employs TRBV9 and TRBJ1-3; no clear D. Looked up from germline, CDR1 is SGDLS and CDR2 is YYNGEE. CDR3 length: 15 residues. Trimming left V 4 bases short and J 0 bases short, with 11 bases between. The CDR3 nucleotides are TGTGCCAGCAGCTCCGTGGGGAGCTCTGGAAACACCATATATTTT. As protein: CASSSVGSSGNTIYF.

This clone has a single count. DNA for the CDR3: TGTGCCAGCAGTTTCCAGGGAACCGGGGCCAACGTCCTGACTTTC. Its protein product is CASSFQGTGANVLTF. This chain uses TRBV27 with TRBJ2-6, with a possible D match to TRBD1 (5 bases). V dropped 3 bases and J dropped 4 bases, with 10 bases sitting between them. Germline lookup yields CDR1 MNHEY and CDR2 SMNVEV (reference sequence). The CDR3 sequence is 15 residues long.